Reported below is one TCR beta chain. Clones were sequenced by immunoSEQ multiplex PCR, and TCRdb holds only the in-frame ones, with some missing. The repertoire holds tens of thousands of clones, with about nine tenths as singletons. This entry comes from a study of control samples from healthy donors and cancer patients. CDR1 is SGHNT, CDR2 YENEEA, per germline. The trim removed 5 bases at V and 0 bases at J, leaving 8 bases unmatched. CDR3 length: 17 residues. This sequence originates from a man aged 35-49 years with colorectal cancer. The gene calls are TRBV11-3 and TRBJ2-1; 9 bases match TRBD2. The specimen was PBMCs. CDR3 DNA sequence: TGTGCCAGCAGCCAAAATAGCGGGAGTGGCTCCTACAATGAGCAGTTCTTC. It is translated as CASSQNSGSGSYNEQFF. The complete variable domain, with remaining parts taken from reference TRBV11-3 and TRBJ2-1, reads EAGVVQSPRYKIIEKKQPVAFWCNPISGHNTLYWYLQNLGQGPELLIRYENEEAVDDSQLPKDRFSAERLKGVDSTLKIQPAELGDSAVYLCASSQNSGSGSYNEQFFGPGTRLTVL.